A single sample gave rise to the 11 T cell receptor beta chains below, sequenced in a study of blood T cell repertoires in COVID-19. Generated by immunoSEQ multiplex PCR, the TCRdb table keeps only in-frame clones and is missing some. The sample has under 80,000 clones, around 80% seen once; the top ten hold about 32%. The sequenced material came from peripheral blood. The source is a human donor in a cohort sampled during active COVID-19.

This clone was observed a handful of times. The chain combines TRBV19 with TRBJ1-5; maybe TRBD1 (6 bases). The CDR3 loop spans 14 amino acids. Trimming removed 8 bases at V and 0 bases at J, with 11 bases between. Germline assignment: CDR1 LNHDA and CDR2 SQIVND (reference sequence). The CDR3 reads CASEGGYSNQPQHF. The CDR3 nucleotides read TGTGCCAGTGAAGGGGGATATAGCAATCAGCCCCAGCATTTT.

The V and J genes are TRBV9 and TRBJ2-5, with D perhaps matching TRBD2 (6 bases). V gave up 1 base and J gave up 13 bases, with 20 bases separating them. This CDR3 has 14 amino acids. Germline CDR1 SGDLS, CDR2 YYNGEE. The CDR3: CASSVRESSRNVYF. In DNA, the CDR3 is TGTGCCAGCAGCGTACGGGAGAGTAGCAGGAATGTGTACTTC. Combining the CDR3 with reference TRBV9 and TRBJ2-5 gives the whole variable domain DSGVTQTPKHLITATGQRVTLRCSPRSGDLSVYWYQQSLDQGLQFLIQYYNGEERAKGNILERFSAQQFPDLHSELNLSSLELGDSALYFCASSVRESSRNVYFGPGTRLLVL.

The chain carries TRBV7-8 and TRBJ1-5, with TRBD1 as a possible D gene (5 bases). V was shortened by 6 bases and J by 2 bases, with 11 bases between the two germline ends. The CDR3 spans 14 residues. Germline CDR1 SGHVS, CDR2 FQNEAQ. CDR3 loop: CASSSTEGNQPQHF. The CDR3 DNA reads as TGTGCCAGCAGTTCGACAGAGGGCAATCAGCCCCAGCATTTT.

V gene TRBV9 combines with J gene TRBJ2-2; 8 nucleotides line up with TRBD1. Germline V lookup: CDR1 SGDLS, CDR2 YYNGEE. The CDR3 extends over 15 amino acids. J was trimmed by 3 bases and V by 0 bases; bases with no gene match: 1. The DNA of the CDR3 is TGTGCCAGCAGCGTAGGGACAGGGCACACCGGGGAGCTGTTTTTT. Encoded protein: CASSVGTGHTGELFF.

The CDR3 region is CASRSGQGRIKNIQYF. The CDR3 nucleotides are TGTGCCAGTAGAAGTGGGCAGGGGAGAATCAAAAACATTCAGTACTTC. The rearrangement uses TRBV19 and TRBJ2-4, with D possibly matching TRBD1 (6 bases). The CDR3 covers 16 residues. Germline assignment: CDR1 LNHDA and CDR2 SQIVND (reference sequence). V was trimmed by 6 bases and J by 3 bases, leaving 18 bases between them. The full variable domain, in which reference TRBV19 and TRBJ2-4 provide the parts outside the CDR3, is DGGITQSPKYLFRKEGQNVTLSCEQNLNHDAMYWYRQDPGQGLRLIYYSQIVNDFQKGDIAEGYSVSREKKESFPLTVTSAQKNPTAFYLCASRSGQGRIKNIQYFGAGTRLSVL.

The gene calls are TRBV5-1 and TRBJ2-3; TRBD1 matches 10 bases. From germline, CDR1 is SGHRS and CDR2 YFSETQ. The CDR3 has 16 residues. V shed 4 bases and J 6 bases; nucleotides not matched to a gene: 11. CDR3 region: CASSLRPGQGMDTQYF. Here the CDR3 DNA reads TGCGCCAGCAGCCTACGCCCGGGACAGGGGATGGATACGCAGTATTTT.

V usage is TRBV24-1 and J usage is TRBJ2-1; 10 bases map to TRBD2. Germline V lookup: CDR1 KGHDR, CDR2 SFDVKD. This CDR3 is 14 amino acids long. V was clipped by 5 bases and J by 5 bases; unmatched bases: 2. The CDR3 is CATSGLAGHNEQFF. DNA for the CDR3: TGTGCCACCAGTGGACTAGCGGGTCACAATGAGCAGTTCTTC.

This clone appeared a few times. The chain has TRBV6-4 and TRBJ1-4, with D perhaps TRBD1 (5 bases). V was cut by 3 bases and J by 3 bases, with 11 bases left in between. Germline CDR1 is MRHNA and CDR2 is SNTAGT. This CDR3 contains 15 residues. Here the CDR3 DNA reads TGTGCCAGCAGTGAAATGGGGCTGCCTAATGAAAAACTGTTTTTT. Translation gives CASSEMGLPNEKLFF.

This chain connects TRBV7-2 to TRBJ2-7, with D possibly matching TRBD1 (6 bases). CDR1 and CDR2 (germline): SGHTA, FQGNSA. This CDR3 comprises 14 residues. Trimming pared 5 bases from V and 1 base from J, leaving 12 bases between. The CDR3 sequence is CASSVGTHSYEQYF. In DNA form, the CDR3 reads TGTGCCAGCAGCGTCGGGACACATTCCTACGAGCAGTACTTC.

This clone was recorded once. The V gene is TRBV7-2, the J gene TRBJ1-4; D may be TRBD1 (5 bases). This CDR3 has 15 residues. Per the germline V gene, CDR1 is SGHTA and CDR2 is FQGNSA. Deletions cut 1 base from V and 8 bases from J, with 14 bases between. The CDR3 DNA reads as TGTGCCAGCAGCTTAGGATATGGGGGGGGAGAAAAACTGTTTTTT. Protein sequence: CASSLGYGGGEKLFF.

The sample holds one count of this clone. This sequence joins TRBV12-5 and TRBJ2-7; D might be TRBD1 (5 bases). This CDR3 contains 14 residues. Trimming stripped 10 bases from V and 3 bases from J, with 19 bases between. The germline CDR1 and CDR2 sequences are LGHNT and FRNRAP. CDR3 sequence reads: CAILRVDMNYEQYF. The CDR3 nucleotides are TGTGCTATCCTAAGGGTGGACATGAACTACGAGCAGTACTTC.